The 13 T cell receptor beta chains given below trace back to one sample, sequenced in a study of shared clonotypes between healthy human individuals (TCRdb year 2020). The library was made by the immunoSEQ multiplex PCR assay. Entries here come from immuneACCESS through TCRdb and include only in-frame sequences with V and J called. Some clones fail to appear in such tables; in the studies checked, an unresolved V gene covers under half of the shortfall, and the cause of the remainder is unknown. The sample profile shows about 500,000 clones; roughly 80% of them were found once. 9.5% to 15% of the sample is in the top ten clones. Material for sequencing was PBMCs. The origin of the receptors is a woman aged 40 to 50 in good health. Some clones in this sample may be carry-over from other donors' samples.

Only one count was recorded for this clone. J is TRBJ1-4 and V is TRBV18, with D unresolved. Germline CDR1 KGHSH, CDR2 LQKENI. V was cut by 6 bases and J by 3 bases, with 17 bases left in between. This CDR3 is built from 16 residues. The CDR3 sequence: CASSHAGSYANEKLFF. CDR3 DNA sequence: TGTGCCAGCTCGCACGCGGGTTCGTACGCTAATGAAAAACTGTTTTTT.

The J gene is TRBJ1-3, the V gene TRBV30; D unresolved. Germline lookup yields CDR1 GTSNPN and CDR2 SVGIG (reference sequence). Trimming left V 2 bases short and J 0 bases short, with 11 bases between. The CDR3 contains 15 residues. CDR3 amino acids: CAWSRTEASGNTIYF. The CDR3, as DNA: TGTGCCTGGAGTAGAACCGAAGCCTCTGGAAACACCATATATTTT. Full variable domain (remainder filled in from reference TRBV30 and TRBJ1-3): SQTIHQWPATLVQPVGSPLSLECTVEGTSNPNLYWYRQAAGRGLQLLFYSVGIGQISSEVPQNLSASRPQDRQFILSSKKLLLSDSGFYLCAWSRTEASGNTIYFGEGSWLTVV.

V is TRBV2 and J is TRBJ1-5, with D hard to call. The germline V gene encodes CDR1 SNHLY and CDR2 FYNNEI. This CDR3 has 15 residues. Trimming took off 0 bases at V and 8 bases at J, with 14 bases between the two ends. CDR3 sequence: CASSEAEKGTEPQHF. The CDR3 DNA follows: TGTGCCAGCAGTGAAGCAGAAAAGGGTACGGAGCCCCAGCATTTT. The complete variable domain, with remaining parts taken from reference TRBV2 and TRBJ1-5, reads EPEVTQTPSHQVTQMGQEVILRCVPISNHLYFYWYRQILGQKVEFLVSFYNNEISEKSEIFDDQFSVERPDGSNFTLKIRSTKLEDSAMYFCASSEAEKGTEPQHFGDGTRLSIL.

The J gene is TRBJ2-7, the V gene TRBV6-1; 12 nucleotides match TRBD2. The CDR3 length is 15 residues. Germline V gene sequence: CDR1 MNHNS, CDR2 SASEGT. The J segment lost 3 bases and the V segment lost 7 bases, leaving 7 bases of the junction unmatched. The CDR3 nucleotides are TGTGCCAGCAACCCCCTAGCGGGAGGGAACTACGAGCAGTACTTC. Protein product: CASNPLAGGNYEQYF.

Points on this clone: The same CDR3 arises from other DNA sequences in this sample as well. J is TRBJ1-1 and V is TRBV6-6; 7 positions agree with TRBD1. This CDR3 region has 14 residues. V shed 2 bases and J 5 bases; nucleotides not matched to a gene: 5. CDR1 is MNHNY and CDR2 is SVGAGI in the germline V gene (reference sequence). CDR3 in amino acids: CASSYEGAGTEAFF. The DNA for the CDR3 is TGTGCCAGCAGTTACGAGGGGGCCGGAACTGAAGCTTTCTTT.

The V call is TRBV7-9, the J call TRBJ2-4, with a possible D match to TRBD1 (6 bases). Between the trimmed V and J ends, which lost 4 bases and 5 bases, there was a span of 12 bases. This CDR3 region has 14 residues. Germline CDR1 SEHNR, CDR2 FQNEAQ (reference sequence). CDR3 DNA sequence: TGTGCCAGCAGCTCCAGGGGTTCTGAAAACATTCAGTACTTC. It codes for CASSSRGSENIQYF.

The chain carries TRBV7-2 and TRBJ1-5; D unclear. The CDR3 spans 14 residues. Trimming took off 0 bases at V and 3 bases at J, with 6 bases between the two ends. Germline V gene data show CDR1 as SGHTA and CDR2 as FQGNSA. The CDR3 spells CASSLAGSNQPQHF. In DNA form, the CDR3 reads TGTGCCAGCAGCTTAGCGGGGTCCAATCAGCCCCAGCATTTT. The full variable domain, rest sourced from reference TRBV7-2 and TRBJ1-5, is GAGVSQSPSNKVTEKGKDVELRCDPISGHTALYWYRQSLGQGLEFLIYFQGNSAPDKSGLPSDRFSAERTGGSVSTLTIQRTQQEDSAVYLCASSLAGSNQPQHFGDGTRLSIL.

With regard to this clone: A much larger clone sits a single nucleotide away, making a read error possible. V usage is TRBV18 and J usage is TRBJ2-7; D is uncertain. The CDR3 has 13 residues. Per germline, CDR1 KGHSH and CDR2 LQKENI. The CDR3 region has the DNA TGTGCCAGCTCACCAGACCTCTCCTACGAGCAGCACTTC. Amino acid sequence: CASSPDLSYEQHF.

This clone was seen just once. The chain is built from TRBV30 and TRBJ1-3, with TRBD1 identical over 8 bases. J was trimmed by 8 bases and V by 1 base; bases with no gene match: 4. CDR1 is GTSNPN, CDR2 SVGIG, per germline (reference sequence). The CDR3 is 13 amino acids. CDR3 sequence reads: CAWSATGGDTIYF. CDR3 in DNA: TGTGCCTGGAGTGCCACAGGGGGTGACACCATATATTTT.

CDR3 bases: TGTGCCAGCGGCGGCGGCCCCTACAATGAGCAGTTCTTC. This sequence encodes CASGGGPYNEQFF. V gene TRBV2 combines with J gene TRBJ2-1; the D is unclear. CDR3 length equals 13 residues. The V and J ends lost 8 bases and 2 bases respectively, with 10 bases between them. Germline assignment: CDR1 SNHLY and CDR2 FYNNEI.

This clone has only a few counts. This chain connects TRBV5-4 to TRBJ1-2, with TRBD1 as a possible D gene (6 bases). The germline CDR1 and CDR2 sequences are SGHNT and YYREEE (reference sequence). Trimming shortened V by 4 bases and J by 5 bases, and 12 bases separated the two germline ends. CDR3 length: 13 residues. The CDR3 DNA reads as TGTGCCAGCAGCCCGGGGGGCCGGTATGGCTACACCTTC. Its protein is CASSPGGRYGYTF.

Remarks on this clone: Mismatch with germline at one junction end may stem from a read error. The V call is TRBV7-9, the J call TRBJ2-7; either TRBD1 or TRBD2 may supply D (5 bases each). The germline V gene has CDR1 SEHNR and CDR2 FQNEAQ (reference sequence). The CDR3 spans 14 residues. Written as DNA, the CDR3 is TGTGCCAACAGCTTATCTAGCAGGGCCTACGAGCAGTACTTC. This translates into CANSLSSRAYEQYF.

In DNA form, the CDR3 reads TGTGCCAGCAGCAAAGAGGGGACTAGCGGATCCTACGAGCAGTACTTC. Translation: CASSKEGTSGSYEQYF. The chain joins TRBV21-1 to TRBJ2-7; the D segment call TRBD2 is taken from the table without a DNA check. TRBV21-1 counts as a pseudogene. The CDR3 spans 16 residues.